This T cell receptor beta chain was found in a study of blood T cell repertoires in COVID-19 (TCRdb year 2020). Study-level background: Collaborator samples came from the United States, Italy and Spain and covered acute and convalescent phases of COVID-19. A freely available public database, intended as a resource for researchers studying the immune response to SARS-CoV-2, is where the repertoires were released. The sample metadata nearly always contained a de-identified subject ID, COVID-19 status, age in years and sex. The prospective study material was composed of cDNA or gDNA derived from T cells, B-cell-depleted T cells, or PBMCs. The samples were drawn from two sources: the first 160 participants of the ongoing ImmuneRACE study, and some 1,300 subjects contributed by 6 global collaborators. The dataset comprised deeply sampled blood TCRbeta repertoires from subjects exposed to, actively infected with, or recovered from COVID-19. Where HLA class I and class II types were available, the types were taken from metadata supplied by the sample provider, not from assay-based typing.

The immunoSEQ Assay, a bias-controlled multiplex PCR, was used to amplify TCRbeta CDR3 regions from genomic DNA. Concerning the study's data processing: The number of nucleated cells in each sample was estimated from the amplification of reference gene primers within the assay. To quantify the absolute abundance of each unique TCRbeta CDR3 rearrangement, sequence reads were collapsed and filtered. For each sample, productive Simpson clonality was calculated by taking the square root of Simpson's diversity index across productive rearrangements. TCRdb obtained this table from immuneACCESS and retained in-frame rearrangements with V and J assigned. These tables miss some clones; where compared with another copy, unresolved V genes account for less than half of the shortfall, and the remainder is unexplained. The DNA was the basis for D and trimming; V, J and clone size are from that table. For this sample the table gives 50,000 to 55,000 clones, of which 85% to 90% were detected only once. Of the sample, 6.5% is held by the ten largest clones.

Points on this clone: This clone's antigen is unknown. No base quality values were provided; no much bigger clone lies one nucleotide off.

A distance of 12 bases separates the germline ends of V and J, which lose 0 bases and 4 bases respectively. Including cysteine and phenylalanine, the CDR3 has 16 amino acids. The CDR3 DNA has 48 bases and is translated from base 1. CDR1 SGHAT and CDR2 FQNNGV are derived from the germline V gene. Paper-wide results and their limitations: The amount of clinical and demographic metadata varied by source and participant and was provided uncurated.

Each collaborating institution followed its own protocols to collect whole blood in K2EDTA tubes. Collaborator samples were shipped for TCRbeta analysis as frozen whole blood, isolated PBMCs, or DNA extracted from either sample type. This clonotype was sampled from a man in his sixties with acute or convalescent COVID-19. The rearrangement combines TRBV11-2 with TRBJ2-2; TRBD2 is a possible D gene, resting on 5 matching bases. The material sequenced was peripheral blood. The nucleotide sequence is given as TGTGCCAGCAGCTTAGATCTACGTGAGGGCACCGGGGAGCTGTTTTTT. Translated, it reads CASSLDLREGTGELFF.